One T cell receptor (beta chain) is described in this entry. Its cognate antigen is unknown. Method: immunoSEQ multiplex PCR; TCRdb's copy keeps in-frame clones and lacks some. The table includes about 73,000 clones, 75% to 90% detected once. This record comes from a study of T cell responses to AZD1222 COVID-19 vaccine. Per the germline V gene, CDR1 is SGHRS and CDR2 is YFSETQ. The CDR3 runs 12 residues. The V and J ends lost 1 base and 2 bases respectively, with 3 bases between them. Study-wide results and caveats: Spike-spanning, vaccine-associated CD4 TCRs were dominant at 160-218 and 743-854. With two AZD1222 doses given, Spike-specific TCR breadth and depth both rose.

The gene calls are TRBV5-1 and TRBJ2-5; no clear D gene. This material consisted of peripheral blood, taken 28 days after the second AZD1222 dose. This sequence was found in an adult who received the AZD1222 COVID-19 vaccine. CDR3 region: CASSLKQETQYF. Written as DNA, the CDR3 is TGCGCCAGCAGCTTGAAGCAAGAGACCCAGTACTTC.